Listed here are 17 T cell receptor beta chains from one sample, sequenced in a study of Graves' ophthalmopathy and Graves' hyperthyroidism. RNA served as the template for amplifying TCR beta CDR3 regions. RT-PCR was first run with HTBI primers, then multiplex PCR in a second round. TCRdb re-called the multiplex PCR reads with MiXCR, one entry per CDR3 protein. The sample consists of roughly 400,000 distinct CDR3 sequences, around 20% of them appearing once. The sample taken for sequencing was peripheral blood. These TCRs come from a woman aged 18-29 years with Graves' ophthalmopathy.

This clonotype came up many times. This chain connects TRBV28 to TRBJ2-6; D may be TRBD1 or TRBD2 (5 bases each). The CDR3 sequence is 18 residues long. Germline loops: CDR1 MDHEN, CDR2 SYDVKM. Trimming removed 4 bases from V and 0 bases from J, with 16 bases in between. CDR3: CASSYVGDARSGANVLTF. The CDR3 DNA reads TGTGCCAGCAGTTATGTTGGGGACGCCCGCTCTGGGGCCAACGTCCTGACTTTC. Combining the CDR3 with reference TRBV28 and TRBJ2-6 gives the whole variable domain DVKVTQSSRYLVKRTGEKVFLECVQDMDHENMFWYRQDPGLGLRLIYFSYDVKMKEKGDIPEGYSVSREKKERFSLILESASTNQTSMYLCASSYVGDARSGANVLTFGAGSRLTVL.

At least ten counts were recorded for this clonotype. Here the CDR3 DNA reads TGTGCCAGCAGTTTACCCGGGCAGTCCTACGAGCAGTACTTC. Its translation: CASSLPGQSYEQYF. The chain combines TRBV28 with TRBJ2-7, with D unclear. CDR3 length: 14 residues. The germline V gene encodes CDR1 MDHEN and CDR2 SYDVKM. V was pared by 2 bases and J by 1 base, with 9 bases between.

The table lists this clonotype with many counts. The chain uses TRBV20-1 and TRBJ2-7; no clear D gene. Germline assignment: CDR1 DFQATT and CDR2 SNEGSKA (reference sequence). V lost 1 base to trimming and J lost 3 bases, with 7 bases between them. This CDR3 has 12 residues. Here the CDR3 reads CSARARYYEQYF. The CDR3 DNA reads as TGCAGTGCTAGAGCCAGATACTACGAGCAGTACTTC.

This clonotype has only a few counts. The V and J genes are TRBV4-3 and TRBJ2-2; D may be TRBD2 (7 bases). V was pared by 4 bases and J by 2 bases, with 17 bases between. This CDR3 is 17 amino acids long. From germline, CDR1 is LGHNA and CDR2 YSLEER. This chain's CDR3 is CASSLTAGAINTGELFF. The CDR3 DNA is TGCGCCAGCAGCCTCACGGCGGGGGCCATAAACACCGGGGAGCTGTTTTTT.

This chain uses TRBV6-2 or TRBV6-3 with TRBJ2-4; a weak D match, TRBD2 (6 bases). Trimming removed 5 bases at V and 10 bases at J, with 12 bases between. The germline V gene encodes CDR1 MNHEY and CDR2 SVGEGT. The CDR3 contains 12 residues. The CDR3 here is CASSHLGRIQYF. CDR3 sequence (DNA): TGTGCCAGCAGTCACCTAGGGAGGATTCAGTACTTC.

CDR3 loop: CSARLAGTFSYEQYF. The CDR3 region has the DNA TGCAGTGCTAGGCTAGCGGGGACTTTCTCCTACGAGCAGTACTTC. V is TRBV20-1 and J is TRBJ2-7, with 9 bases identical to TRBD2. There are 15 residues in the CDR3. CDR1 and CDR2 from the germline V gene are DFQATT and SNEGSKA (reference sequence). Trimming removed 3 bases from V and 0 bases from J; junction bases left unmatched: 6.

This sequence joins TRBV20-1 and TRBJ2-5; TRBD1 matches 7 bases. The CDR3 loop spans 16 amino acids. The V and J ends lost 3 bases and 5 bases, in that order; junction bases with no gene match: 15. Looked up from germline, CDR1 is DFQATT and CDR2 is SNEGSKA (reference sequence). The CDR3 coding sequence is TGCAGTGCTAGGGGGCCCACGGCCCCCAGGGGGGAGACCCAGTACTTC. Translated, it gives CSARGPTAPRGETQYF.

This clonotype was observed at least ten times. The V call is TRBV2, the J call TRBJ1-6; TRBD1 matches at 10 bases. Germline loops: CDR1 SNHLY, CDR2 FYNNEI. The ends lost 6 bases at V and 9 bases at J; junction bases unmatched: 8. This CDR3 contains 15 residues. Written as DNA, the CDR3 is TGTGCCAGCAGGAACAAGGGGACAGGGGTTTCACCCCTCCACTTT. Amino acids: CASRNKGTGVSPLHF.

The V call is TRBV11-2, the J call TRBJ2-7; 7 nucleotides align to TRBD1. The trim removed 5 bases at V and 2 bases at J, leaving 9 bases unmatched. CDR1 is SGHAT and CDR2 is FQNNGV in the germline V gene. This CDR3 is built from 15 residues. For the CDR3, the DNA is TGTGCCAGCAGCCCATGGGGACAGCCCCCCTACGAGCAGTACTTC. The encoded protein is CASSPWGQPPYEQYF.

The rearrangement joins TRBV6-1 to TRBJ1-1; D gene unclear. V lost 4 bases, J lost 3 bases, and 9 bases lay in between. Germline V lookup: CDR1 MNHNS, CDR2 SASEGT. The CDR3 consists of 13 residues. CDR3 sequence reads: CASSVTLYTEAFF. DNA of the CDR3: TGTGCCAGCAGTGTTACGCTCTACACTGAAGCTTTCTTT.

This clonotype was picked up many times. The CDR3 sequence is CASSPLEASGSQRTQYF. In DNA, the CDR3 is TGTGCCAGCAGCCCCCTGGAGGCTAGCGGGAGCCAGAGAACCCAGTACTTC. The chain joins TRBV11-1 to TRBJ2-5, with 10 bases fitting TRBD2. V lost 5 bases to trimming and J lost 8 bases; unmatched junction nucleotides: 17. There are 17 residues in the CDR3. Germline lookup yields CDR1 SGHAT and CDR2 FQDESV (reference sequence).

Many counts were recorded for this clonotype. Mismatch with germline at one junction end may stem from a read error. The rearrangement joins TRBV28 to TRBJ1-3; D is uncertain. Germline assignment: CDR1 MDHEN and CDR2 SYDVKM. This CDR3 is built from 15 residues. In DNA form, the CDR3 reads TGTACCAGCAGTCCTCCGGGAAAAGTCGGCAACACCATATATTTT. Its translation: CTSSPPGKVGNTIYF.

Ten or more counts support this clonotype. V gene TRBV5-1 combines with J gene TRBJ1-1, with D uncertain. This CDR3 comprises 15 residues. Looked up from germline, CDR1 is SGHRS and CDR2 is YFSETQ. V was cut by 4 bases and J by 3 bases, with 16 bases left in between. CDR3 in amino acids: CASSAPPGGDTEAFF. CDR3 in DNA: TGCGCCAGCAGCGCACCGCCCGGAGGTGACACTGAAGCTTTCTTT.

This clonotype has at least ten counts. The CDR3 coding sequence is TGTGCCAGCAGAGCTACAGTGGGCGAGCAGTACTTC. Translating gives CASRATVGEQYF. The chain recombines TRBV6-2 or TRBV6-3 with TRBJ2-7; D is unresolved. CDR3 length equals 12 residues. Germline loops: CDR1 MNHEY, CDR2 SVGEGT. V was shortened by 6 bases and J by 6 bases, with 12 bases between the two germline ends.

In this sample, this clonotype turned up many times. The chain carries TRBV11-2 and TRBJ2-2; TRBD2 aligns across 10 bases. In germline, CDR1 is SGHAT, CDR2 FQNNGV. Trimming removed 6 bases from V and 4 bases from J; junction bases left unmatched: 14. The CDR3 covers 18 residues. CDR3 nucleotides: TGTGCCAGCAGATCGGGCCCTAGCGGGAGCAGGCGCACCGGGGAGCTGTTTTTT. Amino acids: CASRSGPSGSRRTGELFF. Full variable domain (rest looked up from reference TRBV11-2 and TRBJ2-2): EAGVAQSPRYKIIEKRQSVAFWCNPISGHATLYWYQQILGQGPKLLIQFQNNGVVDDSQLPKDRFSAERLKGVDSTLKIQPAKLEDSAVYLCASRSGPSGSRRTGELFFGEGSRLTVL.

The chain couples TRBV5-5 to TRBJ1-2; a possible D gene is TRBD1 (6 bases). Trimming left V 2 bases short and J 6 bases short, with 11 bases between. CDR1 is SGHKS, CDR2 YYEKEE, per germline (reference sequence). The CDR3 loop spans 13 amino acids. As DNA, the CDR3 is TGTGCCAGCAGCTTTCTACCAGGGGATGGCTACACCTTC. Its translation: CASSFLPGDGYTF. Drawing the rest from reference TRBV5-5 and TRBJ1-2, the complete variable domain is DAGVTQSPTHLIKTRGQQVTLRCSPISGHKSVSWYQQVLGQGPQFIFQYYEKEERGRGNFPDRFSARQFPNYSSELNVNALLLGDSALYLCASSFLPGDGYTFGSGTRLTVV.

This clonotype showed up many times. The chain combines TRBV7-8 with TRBJ1-2; D gene unclear. CDR1 and CDR2 (germline): SGHVS, FQNEAQ. CDR3 length: 14 residues. The V gene lost 1 base and the J gene lost 8 bases, with 14 bases spanning the gap. CDR3 sequence (DNA): TGTGCCAGCAGCTTAGAGATACCCACGGGAGGCTACACCTTC. It translates to CASSLEIPTGGYTF.